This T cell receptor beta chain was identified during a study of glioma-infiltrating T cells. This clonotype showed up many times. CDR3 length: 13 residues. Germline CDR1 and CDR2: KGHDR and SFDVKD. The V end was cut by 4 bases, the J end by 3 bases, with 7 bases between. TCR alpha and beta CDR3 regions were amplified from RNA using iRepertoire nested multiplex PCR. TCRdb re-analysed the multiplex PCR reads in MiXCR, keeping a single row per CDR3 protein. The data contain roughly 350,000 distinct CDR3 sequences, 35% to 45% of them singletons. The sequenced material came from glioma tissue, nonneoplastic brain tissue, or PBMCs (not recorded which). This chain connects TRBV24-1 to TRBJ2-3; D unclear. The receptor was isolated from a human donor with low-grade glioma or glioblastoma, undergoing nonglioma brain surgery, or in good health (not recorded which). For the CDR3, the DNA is TGTGCCACCAGTGAGTGGGGAACAGATACGCAGTATTTT. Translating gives CATSEWGTDTQYF.